The subject of this entry is one TCR beta chain. This sample was included in a study of blood T cell repertoires in COVID-19. The CDR3 spans 14 residues. The V end lost 5 bases, the J end lost 9 bases, and 19 bases lay between the germline ends. CDR1 MNHEY and CDR2 SMNVEV come from the germline V gene (reference sequence). Cohort allocation depended upon clinical history that participants reported. Measured with immunoSEQ multiplex PCR; TCRdb has only the in-frame clones, and not every one. Here the sample spans 330,000 or so clones, about nine tenths being singletons. The V call is TRBV27, the J call TRBJ1-1, with TRBD1 as a possible D gene (6 bases). Sequencing used PBMCs or T cells enriched from blood (not recorded which). This sequence originates from a woman between 25 and 40 years old who had been exposed to COVID-19. CDR3 DNA sequence: TGTGCCAGCAGTGCCTACCGGGACATGAATAAAGCTTTCTTT. This encodes CASSAYRDMNKAFF.